Detailed here is one TCR beta chain. The sample is drawn from a study of blood T cell repertoires in COVID-19. Study-wide background: Italy, Spain and the United States were the sources of the convalescent and acute COVID-19 samples. The analysed material was cDNA or gDNA that came from T cells, B-cell-depleted T cells, or PBMCs.

Per the study methods: Reference gene primer amplification gave nucleated cell count estimates. Profiled with immunoSEQ multiplex PCR; TCRdb holds only in-frame clones, not every one. D and trimming come from the DNA, and the V and J calls and clone size come from that table. The data show more than 150,000 clones, approximately 91% seen once. CDR3 length equals 13 residues. V gave up 6 bases and J gave up 0 bases, with 9 bases separating them. Germline V gene data show CDR1 as SGHNT and CDR2 as YYREEE (reference sequence). This TCR was recovered from a man aged 35-49 years with acute or convalescent COVID-19. The chain uses TRBV5-4 and TRBJ1-2; D not certain. Sequencing used peripheral blood. In nucleotides, the CDR3 is TGTGCCAGCACCGTAGCCACTAACTATGGCTACACCTTC. It codes for CASTVATNYGYTF.